This TCR beta chain is drawn from a study of T cells in women clearing cervical HPV infection. Details on this clone: The read terminates 3 residues ahead of where the CDR3 ends, so the germline J gene completes it.

MY09/MY11 PCR detected cervical HPV DNA; dot-blot assigned genotypes. Profiled with immunoSEQ multiplex PCR; TCRdb holds only in-frame clones, not every one. Its clone listing holds about 32,000 clones. Germline V CDR1 and CDR2: DFQATT, SNEGSKA (reference sequence). CDR3 length: 18 amino acids. V shed 0 bases, J shed 9 bases, and the junction held 13 bases outside the gene matches. This clonotype originated in a woman aged 18 to 75 with a cervical HPV16 infection that either progressed to CIN3+ or cleared (not recorded which). Sequencing used blood buffy coat. The V gene is TRBV20-1, the J gene TRBJ2-1; 14 bases match TRBD2. CDR3: CSAREGTSGGDFVGEQFF. The part of the CDR3 DNA that was read is TGCAGTGCTAGAGAGGGGACTAGCGGGGGTGATTTTGTGGGTGAG.